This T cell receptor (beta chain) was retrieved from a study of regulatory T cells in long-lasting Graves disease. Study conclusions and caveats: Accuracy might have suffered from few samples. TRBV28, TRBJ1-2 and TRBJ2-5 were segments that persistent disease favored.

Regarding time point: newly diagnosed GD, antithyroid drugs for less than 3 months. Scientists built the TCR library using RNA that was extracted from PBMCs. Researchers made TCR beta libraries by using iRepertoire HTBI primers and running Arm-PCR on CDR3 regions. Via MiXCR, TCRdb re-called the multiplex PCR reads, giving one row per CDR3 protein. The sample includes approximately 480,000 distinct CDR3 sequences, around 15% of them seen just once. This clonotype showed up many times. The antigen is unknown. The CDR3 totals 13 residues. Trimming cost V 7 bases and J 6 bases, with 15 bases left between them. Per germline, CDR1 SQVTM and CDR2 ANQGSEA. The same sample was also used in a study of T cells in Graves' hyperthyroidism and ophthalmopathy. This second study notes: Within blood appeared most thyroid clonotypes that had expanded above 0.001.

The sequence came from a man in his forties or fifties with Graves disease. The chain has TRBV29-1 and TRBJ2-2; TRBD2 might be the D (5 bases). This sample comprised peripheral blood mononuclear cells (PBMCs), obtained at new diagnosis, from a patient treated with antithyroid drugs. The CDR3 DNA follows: TGCAGCGCGGGGAGATCGCATGCCGGGGAGCTGTTTTTT. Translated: CSAGRSHAGELFF.